These 14 T cell receptor beta chains were sequenced from one sample in a study of T cell changes during pregnancy in multiple sclerosis. Method: immunoSEQ multiplex PCR; TCRdb's copy keeps in-frame clones and lacks some. The profile shows over 80,000 clones, approximately 90% of them singletons. Sample: peripheral blood, taken in the second trimester of pregnancy. The source of these receptors is a female donor in good health, enrolled as a control in a pregnancy study.

Only one count was recorded for this clone. The CDR3 here is CASSLAFRQGATNEQFF. CDR3 in DNA: TGTGCCAGCAGCTTAGCGTTTCGGCAGGGCGCTACGAATGAGCAGTTCTTC. V usage is TRBV7-9 and J usage is TRBJ2-1, with D perhaps TRBD1 (5 bases). The CDR3 covers 17 residues. V gave up 0 bases and J gave up 7 bases, with 19 bases separating them. Germline CDR1 and CDR2: SEHNR and FQNEAQ (reference sequence).

This clone has only one observation. The chain is built from TRBV28 and TRBJ2-2; 7 bases fit TRBD1. The germline gives CDR1 MDHEN, CDR2 SYDVKM. The CDR3 has 15 residues. With 1 base clipped from V and 7 bases from J, the junction kept 6 bases outside the gene matches. The CDR3 is CASSLSPGGNGELFF. DNA for the CDR3: TGTGCCAGCAGTTTATCCCCAGGGGGTAACGGGGAGCTGTTTTTT. Filled out from reference TRBV28 and TRBJ2-2, the complete variable domain reads DVKVTQSSRYLVKRTGEKVFLECVQDMDHENMFWYRQDPGLGLRLIYFSYDVKMKEKGDIPEGYSVSREKKERFSLILESASTNQTSMYLCASSLSPGGNGELFFGEGSRLTVL.

The V gene is TRBV28, the J gene TRBJ2-7; possibly TRBD1 for D (6 bases). Trimming left V 6 bases short and J 3 bases short, with 15 bases between. There are 14 residues in the CDR3. Germline CDR1 reads MDHEN; CDR2 reads SYDVKM. The CDR3 nucleotides are TGTGCCAGCAGAACCGGACAGATTCGCTACGAGCAGTACTTC. This encodes CASRTGQIRYEQYF.

This clone was counted a few times. The chain has TRBV7-2 and TRBJ1-2; no clear D gene. Trimming took 1 base from V and 4 from J, leaving 16 bases between them. This CDR3 is built from 16 residues. CDR1 is SGHTA, CDR2 FQGNSA, per germline. CDR3 loop: CASSLEASSGVYGYTF. The CDR3 bases are TGTGCCAGCAGCTTAGAGGCCTCGTCAGGTGTCTATGGCTACACCTTC.

The gene calls are TRBV7-9 and TRBJ1-1; 8 bases match TRBD1. The V gene's germline CDR1 is SEHNR and CDR2 FQNEAQ (reference sequence). The CDR3 has 15 amino acids. V dropped 3 bases and J dropped 1; count of bases not matched to a gene: 4. CDR3 in amino acids: CASSFWTGTNTEAFF. CDR3 DNA: TGTGCCAGCAGCTTTTGGACAGGGACGAACACTGAAGCTTTCTTT.

This clone occurred a few times. The chain recombines TRBV6-4 with TRBJ2-3, with TRBD2 identical over 12 bases. J lost 5 bases, V lost 5 bases, and 2 bases had no gene match. The CDR3 loop spans 14 amino acids. Germline V gives CDR1 MRHNA, CDR2 SNTAGT. CDR3 bases: TGTGCCAGCAGTCCTAGCGGGGGGGAAGATACGCAGTATTTT. This gives the protein CASSPSGGEDTQYF.

The genes are TRBV2 and TRBJ2-1; D may be TRBD2 (6 bases). Per the germline V gene, CDR1 is SNHLY and CDR2 is FYNNEI. Trimming took off 5 bases at V and 2 bases at J, with 13 bases between the two ends. This CDR3 is built from 15 residues. The CDR3 DNA follows: TGTGCCAGCAGTCCCGGGACTGCCACCTACAATGAGCAGTTCTTC. Its protein product is CASSPGTATYNEQFF.

The chain employs TRBV6-1 and TRBJ2-1, with a possible D match to TRBD2 (5 bases). The germline V gene has CDR1 MNHNS and CDR2 SASEGT. V was shortened by 10 bases and J by 12 bases, with 10 bases between the two germline ends. This CDR3 is built from 9 residues. The CDR3 sequence: CATLRGQFF. DNA for the CDR3: TGTGCCACCCTACGGGGGCAGTTCTTC.

This chain connects TRBV15 to TRBJ2-1; D uncertain. With 3 bases removed from V and 2 bases from J, the gap between germline ends came to 8 bases. CDR3 length: 14 residues. The germline gives CDR1 LNHNV, CDR2 YYDKDF (reference sequence). The CDR3 is CATSRVGAYNEQFF. CDR3 in DNA: TGTGCCACCAGCAGGGTTGGAGCCTACAATGAGCAGTTCTTC.

The chain joins TRBV4-2 to TRBJ2-2; weak D call: TRBD2 (7 bases). Germline values: CDR1 LGHNA, CDR2 YNFKEQ. The V end was cut by 2 bases, the J end by 0 bases, with 13 bases between. This CDR3 contains 17 residues. Here the CDR3 reads CASSQPRGGANTGELFF. CDR3 nucleotide sequence: TGTGCCAGCAGCCAACCGCGAGGGGGGGCGAACACCGGGGAGCTGTTTTTT.

This chain uses TRBV5-1 with TRBJ2-2, with D hard to call. V dropped 5 bases and J dropped 0 bases, with 8 bases sitting between them. CDR1 is SGHRS and CDR2 is YFSETQ in the germline V gene. CDR3 length: 14 amino acids. The CDR3 protein is CASRVPTNTGELFF. The CDR3 bases are TGCGCCAGCAGGGTCCCTACGAACACCGGGGAGCTGTTTTTT. The variable domain in full, completed from reference TRBV5-1 and TRBJ2-2, reads KAGVTQTPRYLIKTRGQQVTLSCSPISGHRSVSWYQQTPGQGLQFLFEYFSETQRNKGNFPGRFSGRQFSNSRSEMNVSTLELGDSALYLCASRVPTNTGELFFGEGSRLTVL.

This clone was recorded a few times. J is TRBJ1-2 and V is TRBV9, with D tentatively TRBD1 (5 bases). V lost 5 bases to trimming and J lost 2 bases, with 10 bases between them. The CDR3 extends over 13 amino acids. The V gene's germline CDR1 is SGDLS and CDR2 YYNGEE. CDR3: CASRAGENYGYTF. The CDR3 region has the DNA TGTGCCAGCAGGGCGGGGGAGAACTATGGCTACACCTTC.

The chain joins TRBV7-9 to TRBJ1-2, with 8 bases lining up with TRBD1. Germline V gene data show CDR1 as SEHNR and CDR2 as FQNEAQ (reference sequence). The CDR3 runs 13 residues. V shed 1 base, J shed 8 bases, and the junction held 3 bases outside the gene matches. The CDR3 sequence is CASSLGQGKGYTF. CDR3 DNA: TGTGCCAGCAGCTTAGGACAGGGGAAAGGCTACACCTTC.

The chain links TRBV6-5 to TRBJ2-3; the D is unclear. V lost 10 bases, J lost 3 bases, and 14 bases lay in between. The CDR3 covers 13 residues. Germline V gives CDR1 MNHEY, CDR2 SVGAGI. The CDR3 nucleotides read TGTGCCACCCCGGGTTACGGAACAGATACGCAGTATTTT. This codes for CATPGYGTDTQYF.